There are many counts of the clone carrying this TCR beta chain. Antigen: not known. CDR3 length: 13 amino acids. The V end lost 4 bases, the J end lost 5 bases, and 11 bases lay between the germline ends. Germline assignment: CDR1 SNHLY and CDR2 FYNNEI. These data originate in a study of T cells in Graves' hyperthyroidism and ophthalmopathy. Any patient presenting with uncontrolled infection, other autoimmune disease, pregnancy or lactation was left out. RNA transcripts served as the template for amplifying TCR beta CDR3 regions. RT-PCR in the first round (using the HTBI primer set) targeted the TCR CDR3. TCRdb reanalysed the multiplex PCR reads using MiXCR and keeps one entry per CDR3 protein. Seen here are 600,000 to 700,000 distinct CDR3 sequences, approximately 42% observed once, and the top ten hold less than 9%. Study results and limitations: In the blood, most expanded thyroid clonotypes above 0.001 appeared as well.

The sample taken for sequencing was peripheral blood or thyroid tissue (not recorded which). The J gene is TRBJ2-5, the V gene TRBV2, with D perhaps matching TRBD1 (5 bases). This receptor was taken from an adult man with Graves' disease, either hyperthyroidism or ophthalmopathy (not recorded which). The CDR3 sequence: CASSVGRVETQYF. As DNA, the CDR3 is TGTGCCAGCAGTGTTGGCAGGGTCGAGACCCAGTACTTC.